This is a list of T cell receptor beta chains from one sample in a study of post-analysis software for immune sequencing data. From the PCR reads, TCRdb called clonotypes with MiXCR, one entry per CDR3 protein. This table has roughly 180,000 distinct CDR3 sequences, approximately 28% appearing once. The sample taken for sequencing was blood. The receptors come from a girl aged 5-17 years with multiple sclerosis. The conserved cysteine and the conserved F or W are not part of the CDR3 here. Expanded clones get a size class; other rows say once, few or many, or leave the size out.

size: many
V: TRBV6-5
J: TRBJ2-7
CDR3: ASSYPNEGLAGVVEQY

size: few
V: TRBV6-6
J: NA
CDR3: ASSYNRDSYEQY

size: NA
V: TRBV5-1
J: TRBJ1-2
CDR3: ASIMDSTNYGYT

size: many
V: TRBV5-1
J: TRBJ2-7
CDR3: ASSSYTGSSYEQY

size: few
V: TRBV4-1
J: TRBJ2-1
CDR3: ASNPASRGLVEQF

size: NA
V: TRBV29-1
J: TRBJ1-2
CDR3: SGELGGQGYT

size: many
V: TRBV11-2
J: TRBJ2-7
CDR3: ASSLGMGQGHEQY

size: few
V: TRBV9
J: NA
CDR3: ASSVWPSGRGEQY

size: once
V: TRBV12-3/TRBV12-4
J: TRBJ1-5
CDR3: ASSATRGLSNQPQH

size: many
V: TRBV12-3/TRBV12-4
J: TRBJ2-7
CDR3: ASRTSGNYEQY

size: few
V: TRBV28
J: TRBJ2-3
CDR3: ASLTGVGDTQY

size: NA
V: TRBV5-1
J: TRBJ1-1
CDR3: ASSLAAGGMNTEAF

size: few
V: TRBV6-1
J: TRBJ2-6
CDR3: ASSETDLDSGANVLT

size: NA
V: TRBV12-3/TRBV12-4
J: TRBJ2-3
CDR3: ASTTGTGGGNADVQY

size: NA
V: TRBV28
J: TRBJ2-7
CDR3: ASTSPWGAGIYEQY

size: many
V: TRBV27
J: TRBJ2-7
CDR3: ASRETLTYEQY

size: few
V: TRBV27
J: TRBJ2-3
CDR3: ASSRDRAADTQY

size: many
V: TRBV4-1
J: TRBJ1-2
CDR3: ASSQARDQGALYGYT

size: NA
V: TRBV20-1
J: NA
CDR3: SARGGRGEGYEQY

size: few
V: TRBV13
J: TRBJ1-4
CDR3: ASSPGTEIEKLF

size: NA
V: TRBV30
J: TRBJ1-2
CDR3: ACRASTNTLANYGYT

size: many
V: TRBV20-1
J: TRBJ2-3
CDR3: SAPAGTSDFTDTQY

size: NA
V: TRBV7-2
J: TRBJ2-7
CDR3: ASSRRPQRLDITYEQY

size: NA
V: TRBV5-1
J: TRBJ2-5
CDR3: ASSPGPSYQETQY

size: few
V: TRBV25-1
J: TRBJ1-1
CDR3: ASAQRGNTEAF

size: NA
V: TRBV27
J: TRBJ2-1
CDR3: ASSLGLAKYNEQF

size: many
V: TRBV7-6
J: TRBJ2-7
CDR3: ASSLAGGGIRYEQY

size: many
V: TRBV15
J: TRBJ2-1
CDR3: ATSTSGTYNEQF

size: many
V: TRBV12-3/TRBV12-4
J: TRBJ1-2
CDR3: ASSQTGGESGGYT

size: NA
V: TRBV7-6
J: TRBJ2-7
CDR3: ASSLGPLPYEQY

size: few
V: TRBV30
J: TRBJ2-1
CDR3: AWRARGPLLYNEQF

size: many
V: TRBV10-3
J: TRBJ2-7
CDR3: AISGQGKEEQY

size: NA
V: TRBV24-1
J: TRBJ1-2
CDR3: ATSDSCYGYT

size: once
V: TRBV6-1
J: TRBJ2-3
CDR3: ASSITGPTDTQY

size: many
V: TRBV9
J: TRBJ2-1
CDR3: ASSPKTNEQF

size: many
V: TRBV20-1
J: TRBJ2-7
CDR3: SAPFRLEGYEQY